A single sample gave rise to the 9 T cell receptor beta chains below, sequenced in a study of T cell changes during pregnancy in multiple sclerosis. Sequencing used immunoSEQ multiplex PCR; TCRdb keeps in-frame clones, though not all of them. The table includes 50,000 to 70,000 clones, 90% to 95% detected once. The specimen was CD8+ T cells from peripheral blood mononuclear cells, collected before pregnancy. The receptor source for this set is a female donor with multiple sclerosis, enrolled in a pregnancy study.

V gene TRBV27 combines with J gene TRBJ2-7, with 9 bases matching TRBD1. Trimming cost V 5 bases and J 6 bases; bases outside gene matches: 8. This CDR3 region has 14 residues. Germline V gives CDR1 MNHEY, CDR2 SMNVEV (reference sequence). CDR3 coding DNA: TGTGCCAGCAGTCCTCCGGGACAGGGCGGCGAGCAGTACTTC. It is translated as CASSPPGQGGEQYF.

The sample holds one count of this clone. This CDR3 reads CASSLSLREQYF. The CDR3 nucleotides are TGTGCCAGCAGTTTATCCCTCAGGGAGCAGTACTTC. This chain joins TRBV28 and TRBJ2-7; no clear D gene. This CDR3 has 12 amino acids. V gave up 1 base and J gave up 7 bases, with 8 bases separating them. The V gene's germline CDR1 is MDHEN and CDR2 SYDVKM.

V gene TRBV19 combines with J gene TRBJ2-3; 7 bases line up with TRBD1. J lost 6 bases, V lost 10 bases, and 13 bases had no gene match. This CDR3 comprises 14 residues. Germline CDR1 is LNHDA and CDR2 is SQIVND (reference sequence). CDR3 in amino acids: CATRDSDYSDTQYF. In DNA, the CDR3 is TGTGCCACCCGGGACAGTGACTACTCCGATACGCAGTATTTT.

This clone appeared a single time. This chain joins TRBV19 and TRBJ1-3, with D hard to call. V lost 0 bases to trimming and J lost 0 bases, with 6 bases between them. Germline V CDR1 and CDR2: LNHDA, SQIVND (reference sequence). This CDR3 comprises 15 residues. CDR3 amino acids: CASSIDASSGNTIYF. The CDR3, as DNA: TGTGCCAGTAGTATAGATGCCAGCTCTGGAAACACCATATATTTT. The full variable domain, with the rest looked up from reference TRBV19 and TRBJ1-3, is DGGITQSPKYLFRKEGQNVTLSCEQNLNHDAMYWYRQDPGQGLRLIYYSQIVNDFQKGDIAEGYSVSREKKESFPLTVTSAQKNPTAFYLCASSIDASSGNTIYFGEGSWLTVV.

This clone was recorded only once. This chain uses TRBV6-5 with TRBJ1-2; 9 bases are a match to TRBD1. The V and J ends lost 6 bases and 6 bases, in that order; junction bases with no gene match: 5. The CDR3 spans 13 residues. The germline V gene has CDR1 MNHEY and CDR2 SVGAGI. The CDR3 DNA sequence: TGTGCCAGCAGATCGGGACAGGGAAATGGCTACACCTTC. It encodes CASRSGQGNGYTF.

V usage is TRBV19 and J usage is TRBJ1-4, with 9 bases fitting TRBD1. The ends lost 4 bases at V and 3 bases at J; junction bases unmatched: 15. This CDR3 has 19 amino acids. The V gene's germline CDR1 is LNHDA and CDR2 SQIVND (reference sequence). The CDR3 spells CASSTRRTGAGLANEKLFF. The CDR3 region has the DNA TGTGCCAGTAGTACGCGACGGACAGGGGCGGGGTTAGCTAATGAAAAACTGTTTTTT.

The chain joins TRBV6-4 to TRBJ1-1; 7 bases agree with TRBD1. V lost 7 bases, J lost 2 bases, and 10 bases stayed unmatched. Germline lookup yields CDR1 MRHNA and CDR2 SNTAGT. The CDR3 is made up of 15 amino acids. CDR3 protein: CASTGTATLNTEAFF. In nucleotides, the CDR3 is TGTGCCAGCACCGGGACAGCTACCCTCAACACTGAAGCTTTCTTT.

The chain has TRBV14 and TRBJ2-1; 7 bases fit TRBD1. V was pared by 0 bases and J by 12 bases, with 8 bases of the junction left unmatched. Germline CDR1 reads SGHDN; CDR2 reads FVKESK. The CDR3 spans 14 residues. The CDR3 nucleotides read TGTGCCAGCAGCCAAGACGTACAGGGGATTATGCAGTTCTTC. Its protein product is CASSQDVQGIMQFF. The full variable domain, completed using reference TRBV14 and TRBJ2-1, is EAGVTQFPSHSVIEKGQTVTLRCDPISGHDNLYWYRRVMGKEIKFLLHFVKESKQDESGMPNNRFLAERTGGTYSTLKVQPAELEDSGVYFCASSQDVQGIMQFFGPGTRLTVL.

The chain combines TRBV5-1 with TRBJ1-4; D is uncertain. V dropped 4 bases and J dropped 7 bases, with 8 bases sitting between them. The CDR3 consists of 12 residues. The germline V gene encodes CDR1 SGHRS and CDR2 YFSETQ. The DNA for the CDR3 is TGCGCCAGCAGCCCTAGAGGTGAAAAACTGTTTTTT. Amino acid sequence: CASSPRGEKLFF. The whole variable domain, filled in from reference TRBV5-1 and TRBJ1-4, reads KAGVTQTPRYLIKTRGQQVTLSCSPISGHRSVSWYQQTPGQGLQFLFEYFSETQRNKGNFPGRFSGRQFSNSRSEMNVSTLELGDSALYLCASSPRGEKLFFGSGTQLSVL.